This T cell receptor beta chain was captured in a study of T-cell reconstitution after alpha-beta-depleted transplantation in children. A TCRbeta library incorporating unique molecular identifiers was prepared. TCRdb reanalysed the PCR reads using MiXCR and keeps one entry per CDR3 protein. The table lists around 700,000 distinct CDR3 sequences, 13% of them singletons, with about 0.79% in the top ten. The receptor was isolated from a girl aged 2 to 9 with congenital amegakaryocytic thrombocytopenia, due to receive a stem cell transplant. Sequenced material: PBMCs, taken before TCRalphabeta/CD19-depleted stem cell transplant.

This CDR3 reads CASSLKGLPYNEQFF. CDR3 DNA sequence: TGCGCCAGCAGCTTGAAAGGGCTACCCTACAATGAGCAGTTCTTC. The rearrangement joins TRBV5-1 to TRBJ2-1; D uncertain. The germline V gene encodes CDR1 SGHRS and CDR2 YFSETQ. This CDR3 spans 15 amino acids. Trimming removed 1 base at V and 2 bases at J, with 10 bases between.